The clone carrying this T cell receptor beta chain came up many times. Other DNA sequences in the same sample also yield this CDR3. This record comes from a study of metastatic and nonmetastatic thyroid tumors. The germline gives CDR1 SQVTM, CDR2 ANQGSEA. This CDR3 spans 15 amino acids. Trimming removed 2 bases from V and 2 bases from J, with 12 bases in between. Thyroid surgery took place with no prior treatment in any patient. Using MiXCR, TCRdb reanalyzed the PCR reads. Among about 20,000 clones listed, 18% were seen once. The sequenced material came from adjacent normal tissue. This chain uses TRBV29-1 with TRBJ2-2; perhaps D is TRBD1 or TRBD2 (5 bases each). The clonotype was recovered from a male donor with papillary thyroid cancer or a benign thyroid nodule (not recorded which). Some clones in this sample may be carry-over from other donors' samples. CDR3 sequence: CSVETAGSNTGELFF. The CDR3 DNA follows: TGCAGCGTTGAAACGGCAGGGAGCAACACCGGGGAGCTGTTTTTT.